A selection of T cell receptor beta chains follows, all from one sample in a study of blood T cell repertoires in COVID-19. The assay was immunoSEQ multiplex PCR, and TCRdb's table has in-frame clones only and misses some. The sample records approximately 530,000 clones, approximately 88% being singletons. Source material: peripheral blood. Receptors were obtained from a woman between 45 and 65 years old with COVID-19, enrolled during active disease. The CDR3 runs from the conserved cysteine through the conserved F or W.

v_gene: TRBV5-1; len: 15; j_gene: TRBJ1-4; CDR3aa: CASTPDVGEREKLFF
v_gene: TRBV28; len: 18; j_gene: TRBJ1-4; CDR3aa: CASSLLGGARIYDEKLFF
v_gene: TRBV6-5; len: 13; j_gene: TRBJ2-7; CDR3aa: CASSLQGSYEQYF
v_gene: TRBV19; len: 14; j_gene: TRBJ1-1; CDR3aa: CASGEGAQLTEAFF
v_gene: TRBV19; len: 17; j_gene: TRBJ1-1; CDR3aa: CASSTQLGQFMNTEAFF
v_gene: TRBV6-1; len: 14; j_gene: TRBJ2-1; CDR3aa: CASSEVRQPVDPFF
v_gene: TRBV10-1; len: 17; j_gene: TRBJ1-1; CDR3aa: CASSGRTGGGRKTEAFF
v_gene: TRBV2; len: 14; j_gene: TRBJ1-2; CDR3aa: CASSESESGPGYTF
v_gene: TRBV7-6; len: 16; j_gene: TRBJ2-1; CDR3aa: CASSLLTGSSYNEQFF
v_gene: TRBV6-6; len: 13; j_gene: TRBJ2-2; CDR3aa: CASRASGAGELFF
v_gene: TRBV7-3; len: 16; j_gene: TRBJ2-7; CDR3aa: CASSPPGAGGPYEQYF
v_gene: TRBV10-1; len: 14; j_gene: TRBJ1-2; CDR3aa: CASSPSGGGYGYTF
v_gene: TRBV11-2; len: 14; j_gene: TRBJ2-7; CDR3aa: CASSQQAGSYEQYF
v_gene: TRBV5-8; len: 13; j_gene: TRBJ1-2; CDR3aa: CASMSGSNYGYTF
v_gene: TRBV3-1/TRBV3-2; len: 15; j_gene: TRBJ1-3; CDR3aa: CASSQTKGYGNTIYF
v_gene: TRBV19; len: 16; j_gene: TRBJ2-2; CDR3aa: CASSIARAGEDGELFF
v_gene: TRBV11-2; len: 13; j_gene: TRBJ1-5; CDR3aa: CASSRTRNQPQHF
v_gene: TRBV12-5; len: 13; j_gene: TRBJ2-7; CDR3aa: CASGPGESYEQYF
v_gene: TRBV6-2/TRBV6-3; len: 17; j_gene: TRBJ1-5; CDR3aa: CASSRIDFRGENQPQHF
v_gene: TRBV2; len: 16; j_gene: TRBJ1-2; CDR3aa: CASIHFARRGNYGYTF
v_gene: TRBV5-1; len: 13; j_gene: TRBJ2-1; CDR3aa: CASSQGIDNEQFF
v_gene: TRBV18; len: 13; j_gene: TRBJ2-7; CDR3aa: CASSAEGLYEQYF
v_gene: TRBV5-6; len: 16; j_gene: TRBJ2-1; CDR3aa: CASSLTYRGTSNEQFF
v_gene: TRBV18; len: 13; j_gene: TRBJ1-4; CDR3aa: CASSLDRDGKLFF
v_gene: TRBV14; len: 19; j_gene: TRBJ2-2; CDR3aa: CASSPGGALTLINTGELFF
v_gene: TRBV7-9; len: 13; j_gene: TRBJ2-1; CDR3aa: CASSLDPIAKQFF
v_gene: TRBV18; len: 14; j_gene: TRBJ2-7; CDR3aa: CASSPRGSIYEQYF
v_gene: TRBV15; len: 15; j_gene: TRBJ1-5; CDR3aa: CATSSRSDSNQPQHF
v_gene: TRBV5-1; len: 14; j_gene: TRBJ1-1; CDR3aa: CASSGDRGVTEAFF
v_gene: TRBV10-1; len: 16; j_gene: TRBJ2-3; CDR3aa: CASSESTSGTTDTQYF